These 22 T cell receptor beta chains were all obtained from the same sample, sequenced in a study of response to subunit inactivated influenza vaccine (dated by TCRdb to the late 2010s). The library relied on RT-PCR. Data came from an Illumina HiSeq 2500. TCRdb reanalyzed the raw reads on its own, using fastp at Q25 for trimming and MiXCR for clone calling, and kept in-frame beta chains. Each entry is one CDR3 protein sequence, shown with its most common DNA and genes. The sample table lists roughly 500,000 distinct CDR3 sequences, around a quarter of them with a count of one. The top ten constitute around 2.8% of the sample. The data were also submitted as part of a second study, on T cells expressing NK-cell markers. Per the second study: TCR beta cDNA libraries were made by 5'RACE template switching that added a universal primer site and unique molecular identifiers.

The sample in question was CD4+ T cells sorted from PBMCs, obtained about 13 days after vaccination. These receptor sequences come from a man over 45 who received an inactivated influenza vaccine. Donor details come from another sample of the same person, matched by shared clones.

The table lists this clonotype with many counts. Here the CDR3 reads CASSYRGQPNEKLFF. CDR3 bases: TGTGCCAGCAGTTACCGGGGACAGCCCAATGAAAAACTGTTTTTT. The chain links TRBV6-5 to TRBJ1-4; 7 bases are a match to TRBD1. CDR3 length: 15 residues. V gave up 2 bases and J gave up 5 bases; unmatched junction bases: 5. Germline CDR1 and CDR2: MNHEY and SVGAGI.

V and J are TRBV20-1 and TRBJ2-2, with 8 bases lining up with TRBD2. Germline trimming cut 4 bases from V and 1 base from J; bases unmatched to any gene: 5. This CDR3 is built from 15 residues. CDR1 and CDR2 from the germline V gene are DFQATT and SNEGSKA (reference sequence). CDR3 region: CSANAGGLNTGELFF. The CDR3 region has the DNA TGCAGTGCTAATGCGGGGGGCCTGAACACCGGGGAGCTGTTTTTT.

In its sample, this clonotype was seen many times. This chain joins TRBV12-3 or TRBV12-4 and TRBJ2-1; TRBD2 agrees at 11 bases. Losses at the gene ends were 7 bases for V and 9 bases for J; bases not matched to a gene: 14. This CDR3 contains 16 residues. CDR3 nucleotide sequence: TGTGCCAGCACCCCCCGGGCTAGCGGGGGGTTAGGTGAGCAGTTCTTC. It translates to CASTPRASGGLGEQFF.

V and J are TRBV12-3 or TRBV12-4 and TRBJ2-2, with 8 bases identical to TRBD1. Germline trimming cut 8 bases from V and 2 bases from J; bases unmatched to any gene: 10. The CDR3 length is 16 residues. The CDR3 protein is CASGYPQGANTGELFF. In nucleotides, the CDR3 is TGTGCCAGCGGGTATCCGCAGGGGGCTAACACCGGGGAGCTGTTTTTT.

The chain has TRBV7-2 and TRBJ2-7; D not certain. Trimming removed 2 bases at V and 0 bases at J, with 8 bases between. CDR3 size: 14 residues. Looked up from germline, CDR1 is SGHTA and CDR2 is FQGNSA. CDR3 protein: CASSLNANSYEQYF. The CDR3 coding sequence is TGTGCCAGCAGCTTAAACGCCAACTCCTACGAGCAGTACTTC.

The V call is TRBV9, the J call TRBJ2-3; 11 bases are a match to TRBD1. The CDR3 is made up of 15 amino acids. The germline V gene encodes CDR1 SGDLS and CDR2 YYNGEE. Trimming took 2 bases from V and 5 from J; bases not matched to a gene: 4. CDR3 residues: CASSVGQGAQDTQYF. The CDR3 coding sequence is TGTGCCAGCAGCGTTGGACAGGGGGCGCAAGATACGCAGTATTTT.

The chain recombines TRBV5-1 with TRBJ2-7, with a possible D match to TRBD1 (6 bases). The V gene lost 2 bases and the J gene lost 6 bases, with 18 bases spanning the gap. The V gene's germline CDR1 is SGHRS and CDR2 YFSETQ. The CDR3 runs 15 residues. As DNA, the CDR3 is TGCGCCAGCAGCTTACAAACTACAGGGTCCGGCGAGCAGTACTTC. It codes for CASSLQTTGSGEQYF.

This clonotype was seen more than once but under ten times. The chain links TRBV7-8 to TRBJ2-7, with TRBD1 matching over 9 bases. Germline V gives CDR1 SGHVS, CDR2 FQNEAQ. The CDR3 is made up of 16 amino acids. V shed 10 bases and J 2 bases; nucleotides not matched to a gene: 15. The DNA of the CDR3 is TGTGCCACCCGATACAGGGGGCGAGAAAGTCCCTACGAGCAGTACTTC. It is translated as CATRYRGRESPYEQYF.

The chain is built from TRBV7-2 and TRBJ2-5; D is uncertain. CDR3 length: 13 residues. The germline V and J ends were trimmed by 1 base and 14 bases, with 17 bases remaining between them. Germline assignment: CDR1 SGHTA and CDR2 FQGNSA. The chain's CDR3 is CASSLGGWVETYF. CDR3 DNA: TGTGCCAGCAGCTTAGGAGGCTGGGTTGAGACCTACTTC.

J is TRBJ2-1 and V is TRBV28; perhaps TRBD2 as D (5 bases). The V gene's germline CDR1 is MDHEN and CDR2 SYDVKM. The CDR3 runs 16 residues. The V gene lost 7 bases and the J gene lost 7 bases, with 23 bases spanning the gap. This CDR3 reads CASTLPGGPAFNEQFF. The CDR3 DNA reads TGTGCCAGCACCCTCCCCGGAGGTCCCGCTTTTAATGAGCAGTTCTTC.

This chain joins TRBV6-1 and TRBJ1-5; 11 positions agree with TRBD1. The CDR3 has 15 residues. V lost 5 bases to trimming and J lost 5 bases; unmatched junction nucleotides: 5. Germline V gives CDR1 MNHNS, CDR2 SASEGT. CDR3 loop: CASSRDRGNHQPQHF. The DNA of the CDR3 is TGTGCCAGCAGTCGGGACAGGGGGAATCATCAGCCCCAGCATTTT.

The table lists this clonotype with a few counts. The V gene is TRBV25-1, the J gene TRBJ2-7; D uncertain. Trimming pared 6 bases from V and 0 bases from J, leaving 9 bases between. The length of the CDR3 is 13 residues. Per the germline V gene, CDR1 is MGHDK and CDR2 is SYGVNS. This chain's CDR3 is CASRGRNSYEQYF. CDR3 DNA: TGTGCCAGCAGAGGCAGGAACTCCTACGAGCAGTACTTC.

This clonotype has a handful of counts. This chain joins TRBV12-3 or TRBV12-4 and TRBJ2-1; 7 bases line up with TRBD1. Trimming took 3 bases from V and 3 from J; bases not matched to a gene: 2. The CDR3 contains 14 residues. The CDR3 DNA reads TGTGCCAGCAGTTTTCGGACAGGCTACAATGAGCAGTTCTTC. Translated: CASSFRTGYNEQFF.

This clonotype was seen only a few times. CDR3 nucleotides: TGCGCCAGCAGCCGAGGGACTGGCAATCAGCCCCAGCATTTT. Protein: CASSRGTGNQPQHF. The V gene is TRBV4-3, the J gene TRBJ1-5; tentatively, D is TRBD1 (5 bases). The CDR3 contains 14 residues. With 4 bases removed from V and 2 bases from J, the gap between germline ends came to 9 bases. CDR1 and CDR2 (germline): LGHNA, YSLEER.

The chain couples TRBV5-1 to TRBJ2-1; D ambiguous. The CDR3 is 13 amino acids. The germline V and J ends were trimmed by 2 bases and 8 bases, with 11 bases remaining between them. Germline CDR1 is SGHRS and CDR2 is YFSETQ. The CDR3, as DNA: TGCGCCAGCAGCTTTGAAGGCGGCTATGAGCAGTTCTTC. Translation gives CASSFEGGYEQFF.

There are a few counts of this clonotype. The chain carries TRBV2 and TRBJ2-7, with D maybe TRBD1 (6 bases). V shed 8 bases and J shed 2 bases, with 19 bases lying between them. Germline values: CDR1 SNHLY, CDR2 FYNNEI. The CDR3 loop spans 15 amino acids. Here the CDR3 reads CASAPPGTPTYEQYF. In DNA, the CDR3 is TGTGCCAGCGCACCCCCCGGGACACCAACCTACGAGCAGTACTTC.

The chain combines TRBV6-5 with TRBJ2-1; D uncertain. Trimming pared 0 bases from V and 3 bases from J, leaving 6 bases between. Germline-derived CDR1 and CDR2 are MNHEY and SVGAGI. This CDR3 is built from 14 residues. The CDR3 nucleotides read TGTGCCAGCAGTTACTCGGGGTACTACAATGAGCAGTTCTTC. Amino acids: CASSYSGYYNEQFF.

V and J are TRBV7-2 and TRBJ2-1; D uncertain. The CDR3 length is 15 residues. The germline CDR1 and CDR2 sequences are SGHTA and FQGNSA. Trimming took off 6 bases at V and 6 bases at J, with 18 bases between the two ends. The DNA of the CDR3 is TGTGCCAGCAGTTCCCGTCGGGTGGTCGGCAATGAGCAGTTCTTC. This codes for CASSSRRVVGNEQFF.

This clonotype was found a few times. The V call is TRBV15, the J call TRBJ2-3, with 13 bases fitting TRBD2. CDR3 length: 15 residues. Trimming at V came to 5 bases and at J to 8 bases, leaving 7 bases not matched to a gene. Per the germline V gene, CDR1 is LNHNV and CDR2 is YYDKDF (reference sequence). CDR3: CATSPRTSGSFTQYF. DNA of the CDR3: TGTGCCACCAGCCCTCGGACTAGCGGGAGTTTTACGCAGTATTTT. Full variable domain (remainder filled in from reference TRBV15 and TRBJ2-3): DAMVIQNPRYQVTQFGKPVTLSCSQTLNHNVMYWYQQKSSQAPKLLFHYYDKDFNNEADTPDNFQSRRPNTSFCFLDIRSPGLGDTAMYLCATSPRTSGSFTQYFGPGTRLTVL.

This clonotype was seen a handful of times. V usage is TRBV6-4 and J usage is TRBJ1-1; D remains unclear. The length of the CDR3 is 12 residues. V gave up 6 bases and J gave up 7 bases, with 12 bases separating them. CDR1 MRHNA and CDR2 SNTAGT come from the germline V gene. This CDR3 reads CASRNSALEAFF. The CDR3 bases are TGTGCCAGCAGGAACTCGGCCCTTGAAGCTTTCTTT.

The table lists this clonotype with a few counts. This chain uses TRBV7-2 with TRBJ2-1; the match to TRBD2 covers 8 bases. The CDR3 sequence is 14 residues long. Germline V gives CDR1 SGHTA, CDR2 FQGNSA. V lost 3 bases to trimming and J lost 10 bases; unmatched junction nucleotides: 8. The DNA for the CDR3 is TGTGCCAGCAGCTTTAAGGCGGGAGGTGGAGAGCAGTTCTTC. It yields the protein CASSFKAGGGEQFF.

The chain uses TRBV18 and TRBJ1-6, with 7 nucleotides matching TRBD1. Trimming at V came to 6 bases and at J to 7 bases, leaving 6 bases not matched to a gene. Germline lookup yields CDR1 KGHSH and CDR2 LQKENI. This CDR3 is built from 14 residues. The CDR3 reads CASSRDSLNSPLHF. The CDR3 DNA reads TGTGCCAGCTCGCGGGACAGCTTGAATTCACCCCTCCACTTT.